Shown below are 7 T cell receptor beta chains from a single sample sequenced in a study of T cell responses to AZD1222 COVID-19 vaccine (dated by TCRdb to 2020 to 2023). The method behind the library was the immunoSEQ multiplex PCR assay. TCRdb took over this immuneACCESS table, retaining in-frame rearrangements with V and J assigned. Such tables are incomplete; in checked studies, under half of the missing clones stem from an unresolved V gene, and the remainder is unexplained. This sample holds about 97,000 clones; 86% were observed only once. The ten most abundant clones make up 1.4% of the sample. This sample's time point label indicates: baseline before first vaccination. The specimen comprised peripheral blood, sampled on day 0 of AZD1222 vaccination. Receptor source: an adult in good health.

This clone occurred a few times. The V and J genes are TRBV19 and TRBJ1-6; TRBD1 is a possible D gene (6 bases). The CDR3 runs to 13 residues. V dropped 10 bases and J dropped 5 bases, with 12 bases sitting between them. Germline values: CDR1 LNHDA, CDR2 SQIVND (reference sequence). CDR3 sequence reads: CATRTEDNSPLHF. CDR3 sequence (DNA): TGTGCCACCAGGACAGAAGATAATTCACCCCTCCACTTT.

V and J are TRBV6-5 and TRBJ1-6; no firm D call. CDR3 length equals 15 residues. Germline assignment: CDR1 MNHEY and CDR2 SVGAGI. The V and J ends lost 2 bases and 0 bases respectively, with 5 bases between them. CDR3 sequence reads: CASSYGPSYNSPLHF. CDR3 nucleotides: TGTGCCAGCAGTTACGGTCCCTCCTATAATTCACCCCTCCACTTT.

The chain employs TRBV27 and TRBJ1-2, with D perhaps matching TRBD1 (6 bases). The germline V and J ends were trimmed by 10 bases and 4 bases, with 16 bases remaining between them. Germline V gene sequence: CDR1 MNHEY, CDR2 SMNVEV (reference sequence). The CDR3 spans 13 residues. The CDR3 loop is CATKLNRAYGYTF. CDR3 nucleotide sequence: TGTGCCACCAAACTGAACAGGGCCTATGGCTACACCTTC.

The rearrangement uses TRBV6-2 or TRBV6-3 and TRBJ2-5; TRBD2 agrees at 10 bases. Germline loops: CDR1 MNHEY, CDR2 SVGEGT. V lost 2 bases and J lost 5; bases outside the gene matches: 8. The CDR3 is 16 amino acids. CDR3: CASSYTSSGSGETQYF. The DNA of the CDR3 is TGTGCCAGCAGTTACACCTCTAGCGGGAGCGGGGAGACCCAGTACTTC.

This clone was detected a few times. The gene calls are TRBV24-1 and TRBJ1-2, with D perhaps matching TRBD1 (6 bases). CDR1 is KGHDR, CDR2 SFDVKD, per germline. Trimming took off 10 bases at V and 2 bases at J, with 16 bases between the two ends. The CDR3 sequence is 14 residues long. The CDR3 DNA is TGTGCCACATCCCCCGGGGGGGCGAACTATGGCTACACCTTC. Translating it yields CATSPGGANYGYTF.

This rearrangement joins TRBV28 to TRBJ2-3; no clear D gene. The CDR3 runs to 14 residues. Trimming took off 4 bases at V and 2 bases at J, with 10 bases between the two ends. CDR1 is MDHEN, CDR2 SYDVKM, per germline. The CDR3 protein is CASSSWTHTDTQYF. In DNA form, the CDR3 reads TGTGCCAGCAGTTCATGGACCCACACAGATACGCAGTATTTT.

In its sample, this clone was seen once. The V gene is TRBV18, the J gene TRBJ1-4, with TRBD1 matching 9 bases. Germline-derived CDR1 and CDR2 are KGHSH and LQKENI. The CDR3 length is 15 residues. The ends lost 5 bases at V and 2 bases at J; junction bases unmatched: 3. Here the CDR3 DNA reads TGTGCCAGCTCAGAAGGACAGGGGACTAATGAAAAACTGTTTTTT. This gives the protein CASSEGQGTNEKLFF.